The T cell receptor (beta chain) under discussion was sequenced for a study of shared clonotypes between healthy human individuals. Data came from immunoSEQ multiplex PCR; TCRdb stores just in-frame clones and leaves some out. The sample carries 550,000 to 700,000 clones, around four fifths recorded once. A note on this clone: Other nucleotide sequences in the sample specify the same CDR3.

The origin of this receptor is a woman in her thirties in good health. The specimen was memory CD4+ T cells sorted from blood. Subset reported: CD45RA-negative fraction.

Here the CDR3 reads CASRRGPYEQYF. The CDR3, as DNA: TGTGCCAGCAGGAGGGGTCCTTACGAGCAGTACTTC. The genes are TRBV28 and TRBJ2-7, with D perhaps given as TRBD1 or TRBD2 (5 bases each). Deletions cut 6 bases from V and 4 bases from J, with 10 bases between. The CDR3 contains 12 residues. Germline V gives CDR1 MDHEN, CDR2 SYDVKM.